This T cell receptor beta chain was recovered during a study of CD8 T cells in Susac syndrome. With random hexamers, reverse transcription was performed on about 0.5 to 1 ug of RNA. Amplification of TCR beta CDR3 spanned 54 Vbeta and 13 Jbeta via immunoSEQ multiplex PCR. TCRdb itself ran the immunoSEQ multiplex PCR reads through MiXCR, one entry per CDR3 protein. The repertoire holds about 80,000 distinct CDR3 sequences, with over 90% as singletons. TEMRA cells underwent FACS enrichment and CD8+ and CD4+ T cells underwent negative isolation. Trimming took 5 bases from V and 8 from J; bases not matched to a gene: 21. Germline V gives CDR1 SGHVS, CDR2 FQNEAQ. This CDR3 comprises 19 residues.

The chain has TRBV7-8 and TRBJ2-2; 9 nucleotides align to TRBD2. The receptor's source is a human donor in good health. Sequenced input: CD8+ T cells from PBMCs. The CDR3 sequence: CASSKTGEWASGIKGELFF. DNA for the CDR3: TGTGCCAGCAGCAAGACCGGTGAATGGGCTAGCGGGATAAAGGGGGAGCTGTTTTTT. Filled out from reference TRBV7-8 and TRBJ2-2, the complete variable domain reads GAGVSQSPRYKVAKRGQDVALRCDPISGHVSLFWYQQALGQGPEFLTYFQNEAQLDKSGLPSDRFFAERPEGSVSTLKIQRTQQEDSAVYLCASSKTGEWASGIKGELFFGEGSRLTVL.